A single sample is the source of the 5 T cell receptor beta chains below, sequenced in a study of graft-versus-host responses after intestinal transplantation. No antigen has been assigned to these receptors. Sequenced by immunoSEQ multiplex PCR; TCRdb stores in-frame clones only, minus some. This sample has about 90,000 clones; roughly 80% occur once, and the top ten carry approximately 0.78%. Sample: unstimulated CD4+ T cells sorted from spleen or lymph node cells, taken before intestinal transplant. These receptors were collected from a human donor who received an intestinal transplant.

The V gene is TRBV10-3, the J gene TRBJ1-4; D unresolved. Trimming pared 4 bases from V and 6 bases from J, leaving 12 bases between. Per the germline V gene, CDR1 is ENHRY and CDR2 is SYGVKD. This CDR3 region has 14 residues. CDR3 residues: CAISGREGDEKLFF. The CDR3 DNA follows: TGTGCCATCAGTGGACGGGAGGGTGATGAAAAACTGTTTTTT.

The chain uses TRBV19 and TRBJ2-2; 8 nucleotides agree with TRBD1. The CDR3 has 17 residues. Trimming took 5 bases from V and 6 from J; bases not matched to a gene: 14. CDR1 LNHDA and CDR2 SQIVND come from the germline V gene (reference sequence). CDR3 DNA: TGTGCCAGTAGTCCCCGGACAGGGCGGGTCTGGGCCGGGGAGCTGTTTTTT. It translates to CASSPRTGRVWAGELFF.

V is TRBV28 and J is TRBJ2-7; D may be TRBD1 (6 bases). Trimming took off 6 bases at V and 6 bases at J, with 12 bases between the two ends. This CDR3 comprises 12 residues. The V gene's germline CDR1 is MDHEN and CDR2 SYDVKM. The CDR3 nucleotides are TGTGCCAGCAGCCTACAGGGTCGCGAGCAGTACTTC. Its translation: CASSLQGREQYF.

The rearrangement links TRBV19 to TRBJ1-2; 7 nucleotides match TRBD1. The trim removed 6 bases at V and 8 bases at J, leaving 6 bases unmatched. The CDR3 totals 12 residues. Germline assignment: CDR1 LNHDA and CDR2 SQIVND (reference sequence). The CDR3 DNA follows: TGTGCCAGTAGCCGACAGGGTTGGGGCTACACCTTC. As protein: CASSRQGWGYTF.

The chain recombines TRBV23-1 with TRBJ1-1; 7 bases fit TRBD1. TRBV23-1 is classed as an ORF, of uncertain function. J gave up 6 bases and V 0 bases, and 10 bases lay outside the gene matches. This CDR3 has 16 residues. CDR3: CASSQSLTGKGSEAFF. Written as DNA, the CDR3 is TGCGCCAGCAGTCAATCCTTGACAGGGAAGGGTTCTGAAGCTTTCTTT.